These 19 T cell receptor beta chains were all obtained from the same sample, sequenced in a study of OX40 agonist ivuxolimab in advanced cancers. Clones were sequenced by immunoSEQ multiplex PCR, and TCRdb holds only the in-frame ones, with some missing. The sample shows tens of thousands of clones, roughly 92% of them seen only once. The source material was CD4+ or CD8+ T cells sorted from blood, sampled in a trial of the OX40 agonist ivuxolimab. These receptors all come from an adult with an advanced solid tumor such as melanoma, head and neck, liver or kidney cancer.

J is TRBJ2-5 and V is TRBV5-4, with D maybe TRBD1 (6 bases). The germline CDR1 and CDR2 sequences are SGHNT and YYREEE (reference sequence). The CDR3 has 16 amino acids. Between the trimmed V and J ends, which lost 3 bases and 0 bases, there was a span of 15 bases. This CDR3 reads CASSSVGQGYQETQYF. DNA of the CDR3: TGTGCCAGCAGCTCCGTAGGGCAGGGGTACCAAGAGACCCAGTACTTC.

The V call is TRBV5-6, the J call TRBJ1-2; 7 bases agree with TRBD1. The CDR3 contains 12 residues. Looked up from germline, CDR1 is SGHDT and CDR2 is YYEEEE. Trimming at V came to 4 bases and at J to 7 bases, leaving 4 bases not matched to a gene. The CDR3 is CASSINRGGYTF. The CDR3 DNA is TGTGCCAGCAGCATTAACAGGGGTGGCTACACCTTC.

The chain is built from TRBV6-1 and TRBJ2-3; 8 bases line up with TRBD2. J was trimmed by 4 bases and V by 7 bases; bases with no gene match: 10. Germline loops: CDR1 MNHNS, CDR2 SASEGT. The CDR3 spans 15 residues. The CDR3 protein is CASTHSGSGADTQYF. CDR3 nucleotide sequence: TGTGCCAGCACCCACAGCGGGAGTGGTGCAGATACGCAGTATTTT.

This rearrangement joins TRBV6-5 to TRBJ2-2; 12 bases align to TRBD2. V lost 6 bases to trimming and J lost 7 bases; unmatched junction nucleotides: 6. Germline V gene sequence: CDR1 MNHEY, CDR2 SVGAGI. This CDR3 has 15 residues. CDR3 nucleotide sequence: TGTGCCAGCAGGCCTACTAGCGGGGGGTTCGGGGAGCTGTTTTTT. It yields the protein CASRPTSGGFGELFF.

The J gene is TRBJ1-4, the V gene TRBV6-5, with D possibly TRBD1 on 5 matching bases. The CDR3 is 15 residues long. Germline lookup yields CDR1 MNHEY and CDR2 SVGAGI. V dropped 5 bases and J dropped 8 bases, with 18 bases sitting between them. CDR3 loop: CASSLGSGTAEKLFF. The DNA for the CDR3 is TGTGCCAGCAGTCTCGGGTCCGGGACTGCGGAAAAACTGTTTTTT.

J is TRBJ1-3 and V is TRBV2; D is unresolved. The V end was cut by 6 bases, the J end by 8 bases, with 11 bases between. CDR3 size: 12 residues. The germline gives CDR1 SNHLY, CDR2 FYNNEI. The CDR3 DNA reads TGTGCCAGCAGGCCCGGGGATCACACCATATATTTT. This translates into CASRPGDHTIYF.

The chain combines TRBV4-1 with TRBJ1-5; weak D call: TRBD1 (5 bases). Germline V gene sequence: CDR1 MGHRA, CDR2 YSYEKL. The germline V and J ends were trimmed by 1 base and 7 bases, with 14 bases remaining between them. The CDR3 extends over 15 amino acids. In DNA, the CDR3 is TGCGCCAGCAGCCAAGGAGGGGATGCCTGGCAGCCCCAGCATTTT. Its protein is CASSQGGDAWQPQHF.

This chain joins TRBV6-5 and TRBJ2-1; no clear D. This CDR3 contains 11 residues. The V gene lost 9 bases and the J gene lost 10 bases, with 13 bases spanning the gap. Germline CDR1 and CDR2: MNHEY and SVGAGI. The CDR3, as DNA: TGTGCCAGTCAAGAAGGAGTAGAGCAGTTCTTC. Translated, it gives CASQEGVEQFF.

The CDR3 protein is CASSEAAQGLAGTDTQYF. CDR3 bases: TGTGCCAGCAGTGAAGCCGCCCAAGGACTAGCGGGCACAGATACGCAGTATTTT. The chain is built from TRBV2 and TRBJ2-3, with 10 bases lining up with TRBD2. The V segment lost 0 bases and the J segment 1 base; nucleotides outside the gene matches: 7. CDR1 and CDR2 from the germline V gene are SNHLY and FYNNEI. The length of the CDR3 is 18 residues. Based on the CDR3 plus reference TRBV2 and TRBJ2-3, the full variable domain is EPEVTQTPSHQVTQMGQEVILRCVPISNHLYFYWYRQILGQKVEFLVSFYNNEISEKSEIFDDQFSVERPDGSNFTLKIRSTKLEDSAMYFCASSEAAQGLAGTDTQYFGPGTRLTVL.

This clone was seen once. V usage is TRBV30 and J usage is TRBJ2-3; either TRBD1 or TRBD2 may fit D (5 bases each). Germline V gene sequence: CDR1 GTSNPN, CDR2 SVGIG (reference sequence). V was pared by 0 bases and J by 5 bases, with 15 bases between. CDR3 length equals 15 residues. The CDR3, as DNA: TGTGCCTGGAGTGTACACGGGACGGCACAAGATACGCAGTATTTT. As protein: CAWSVHGTAQDTQYF.

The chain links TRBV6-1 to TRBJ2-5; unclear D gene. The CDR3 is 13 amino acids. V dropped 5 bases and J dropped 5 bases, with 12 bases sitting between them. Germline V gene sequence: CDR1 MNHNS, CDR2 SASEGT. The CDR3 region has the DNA TGTGCCAGCAGTTTAGACTTTTACGAGACCCAGTACTTC. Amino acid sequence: CASSLDFYETQYF.

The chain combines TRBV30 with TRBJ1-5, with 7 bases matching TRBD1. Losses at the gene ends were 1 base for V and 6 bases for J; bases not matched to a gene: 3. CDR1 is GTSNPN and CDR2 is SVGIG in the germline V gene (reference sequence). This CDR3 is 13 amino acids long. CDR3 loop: CAWSGRGSQPQHF. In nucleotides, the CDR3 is TGTGCCTGGAGTGGCAGGGGGAGTCAGCCCCAGCATTTT.

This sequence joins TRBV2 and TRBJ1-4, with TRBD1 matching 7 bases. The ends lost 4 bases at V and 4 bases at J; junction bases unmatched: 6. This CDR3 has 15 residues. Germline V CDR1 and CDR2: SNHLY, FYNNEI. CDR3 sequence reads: CASSGGTAFNEKLFF. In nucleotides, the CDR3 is TGTGCCAGCAGTGGGGGGACAGCTTTTAATGAAAAACTGTTTTTT.

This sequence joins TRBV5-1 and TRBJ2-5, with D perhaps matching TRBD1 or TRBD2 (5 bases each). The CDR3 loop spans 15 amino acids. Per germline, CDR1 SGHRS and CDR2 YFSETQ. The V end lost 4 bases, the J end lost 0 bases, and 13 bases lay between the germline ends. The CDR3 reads CASSLTGTYQETQYF. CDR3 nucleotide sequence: TGCGCCAGCAGCCTAACCGGGACGTACCAAGAGACCCAGTACTTC. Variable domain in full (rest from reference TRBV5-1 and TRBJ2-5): KAGVTQTPRYLIKTRGQQVTLSCSPISGHRSVSWYQQTPGQGLQFLFEYFSETQRNKGNFPGRFSGRQFSNSRSEMNVSTLELGDSALYLCASSLTGTYQETQYFGPGTRLLVL.

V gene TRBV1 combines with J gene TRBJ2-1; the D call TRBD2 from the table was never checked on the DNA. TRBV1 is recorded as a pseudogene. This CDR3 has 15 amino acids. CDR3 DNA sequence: TGCACCAGGCCGGGACTAGCGGACCCCTACAATGAGCAGTTCTTC. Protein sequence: CTRPGLADPYNEQFF.

The CDR3 is CASSRTASVFTGELFF. In nucleotides, the CDR3 is TGTGCCAGCAGCAGGACAGCTTCGGTCTTTACCGGGGAGCTGTTTTTT. The V gene is TRBV5-6, the J gene TRBJ2-2; tentatively, D is TRBD1 (6 bases). The V end was cut by 4 bases, the J end by 5 bases, with 18 bases between. The CDR3 length is 16 residues. Looked up from germline, CDR1 is SGHDT and CDR2 is YYEEEE.

CDR3 region: CASSLLSADYNEQFF. The DNA for the CDR3 is TGCGCCAGCAGCTTGTTGTCTGCCGATTACAATGAGCAGTTCTTC. The chain uses TRBV5-1 and TRBJ2-1; D gene unclear. Germline-derived CDR1 and CDR2 are SGHRS and YFSETQ. Trimming stripped 1 base from V and 4 bases from J, with 12 bases between. CDR3 length: 15 residues.

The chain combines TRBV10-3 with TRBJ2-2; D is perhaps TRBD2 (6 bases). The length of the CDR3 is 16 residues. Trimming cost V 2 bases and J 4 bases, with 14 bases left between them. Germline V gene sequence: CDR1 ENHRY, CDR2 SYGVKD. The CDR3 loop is CAISERAGGATGELFF. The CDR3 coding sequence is TGTGCCATCAGTGAGCGAGCGGGTGGGGCCACCGGGGAGCTGTTTTTT.

In DNA, the CDR3 is TGTGCCAGCAGTGCCCAAGCTAGCGGGAGGAGTGGAGAGACCCAGTACTTC. The encoded protein is CASSAQASGRSGETQYF. The chain joins TRBV6-1 to TRBJ2-5; 11 bases are shared with TRBD2. From germline, CDR1 is MNHNS and CDR2 SASEGT. The V and J ends lost 4 bases and 4 bases, in that order; junction bases with no gene match: 11. This CDR3 region has 17 residues.